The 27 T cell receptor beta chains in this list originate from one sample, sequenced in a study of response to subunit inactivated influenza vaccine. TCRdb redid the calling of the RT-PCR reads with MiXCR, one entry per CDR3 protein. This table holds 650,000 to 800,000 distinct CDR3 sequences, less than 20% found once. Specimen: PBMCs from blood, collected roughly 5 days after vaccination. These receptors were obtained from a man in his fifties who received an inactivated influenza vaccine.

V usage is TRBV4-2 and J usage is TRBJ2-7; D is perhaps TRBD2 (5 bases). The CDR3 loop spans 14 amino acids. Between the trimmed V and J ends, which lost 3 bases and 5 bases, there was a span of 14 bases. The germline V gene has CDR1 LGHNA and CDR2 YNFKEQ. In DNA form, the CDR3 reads TGTGCCAGCAGCCAGTCTAGCCGGATTAACGAGCAGTACTTC. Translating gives CASSQSSRINEQYF.

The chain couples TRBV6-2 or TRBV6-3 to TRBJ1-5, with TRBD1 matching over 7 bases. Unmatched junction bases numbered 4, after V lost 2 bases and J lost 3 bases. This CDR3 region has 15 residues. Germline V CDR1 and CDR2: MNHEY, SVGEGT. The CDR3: CASSYTDRVNQPQHF. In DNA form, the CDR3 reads TGTGCCAGCAGTTACACCGACAGGGTCAATCAGCCCCAGCATTTT.

The CDR3 loop reads CAISDAGAYEQYF. DNA for the CDR3: TGTGCCATCAGTGATGCAGGGGCCTACGAGCAGTACTTC. The rearrangement uses TRBV10-3 and TRBJ2-7, with D perhaps TRBD1 (6 bases). The CDR3 spans 13 residues. Germline CDR1 is ENHRY and CDR2 is SYGVKD. The V and J ends lost 3 bases and 2 bases respectively, with 8 bases between them.

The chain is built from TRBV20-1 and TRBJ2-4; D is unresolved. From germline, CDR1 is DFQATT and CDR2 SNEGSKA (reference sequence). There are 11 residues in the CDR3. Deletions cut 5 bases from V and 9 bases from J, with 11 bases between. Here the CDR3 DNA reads TGCAGTGCTCGCCTCTCGGGCATTCAGTACTTC. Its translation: CSARLSGIQYF.

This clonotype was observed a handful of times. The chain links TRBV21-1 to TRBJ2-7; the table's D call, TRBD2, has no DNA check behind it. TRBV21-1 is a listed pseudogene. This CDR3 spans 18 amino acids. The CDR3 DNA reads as TGTGCCAGCAGCTCCGCCACCACCGGGCCCTGCCTTACCTACGAGCAGTACTTC. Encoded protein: CASSSATTGPCLTYEQYF.

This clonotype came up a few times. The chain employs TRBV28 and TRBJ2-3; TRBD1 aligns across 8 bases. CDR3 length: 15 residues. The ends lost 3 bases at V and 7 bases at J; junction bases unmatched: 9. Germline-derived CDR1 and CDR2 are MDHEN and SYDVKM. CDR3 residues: CASSFRTGRTNTQYF. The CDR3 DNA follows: TGTGCCAGCAGTTTCCGGACAGGGCGGACCAATACGCAGTATTTT.

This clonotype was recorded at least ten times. CDR3 residues: CASSPGLATVLYEQYF. DNA of the CDR3: TGTGCCAGCAGCCCAGGACTAGCGACAGTCCTCTACGAGCAGTACTTC. The chain is built from TRBV4-2 and TRBJ2-7, with 9 bases that match TRBD2. CDR1 is LGHNA, CDR2 YNFKEQ, per germline. V lost 4 bases and J lost 3; bases outside the gene matches: 10. The CDR3 is made up of 16 amino acids.

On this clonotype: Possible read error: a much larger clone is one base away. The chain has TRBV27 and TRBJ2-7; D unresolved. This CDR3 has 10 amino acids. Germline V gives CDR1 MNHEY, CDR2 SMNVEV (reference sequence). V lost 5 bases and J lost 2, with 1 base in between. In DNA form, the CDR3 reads TGTGCCAGCAGTCCCTACGAGCAGTACTTC. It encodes CASSPYEQYF.

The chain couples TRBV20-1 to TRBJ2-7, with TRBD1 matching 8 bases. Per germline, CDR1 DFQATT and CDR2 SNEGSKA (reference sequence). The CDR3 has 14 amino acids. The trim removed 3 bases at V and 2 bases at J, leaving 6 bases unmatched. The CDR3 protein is CSASHRDRTYEQYF. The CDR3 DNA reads TGCAGTGCTAGCCACCGGGACAGGACCTACGAGCAGTACTTC.

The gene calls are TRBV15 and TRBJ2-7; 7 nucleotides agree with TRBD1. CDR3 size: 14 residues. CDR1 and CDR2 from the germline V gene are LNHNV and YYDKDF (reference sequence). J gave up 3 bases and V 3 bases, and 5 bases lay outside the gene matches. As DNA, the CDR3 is TGTGCCACCAGCAGTCCGGGACAGAGCTACGAGCAGTACTTC. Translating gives CATSSPGQSYEQYF.

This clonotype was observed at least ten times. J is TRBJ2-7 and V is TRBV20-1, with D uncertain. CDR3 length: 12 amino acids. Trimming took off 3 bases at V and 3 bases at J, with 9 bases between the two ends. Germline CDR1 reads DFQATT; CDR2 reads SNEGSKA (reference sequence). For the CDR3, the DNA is TGCAGTGCTAGCTTGACGAACTACGAGCAGTACTTC. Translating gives CSASLTNYEQYF.

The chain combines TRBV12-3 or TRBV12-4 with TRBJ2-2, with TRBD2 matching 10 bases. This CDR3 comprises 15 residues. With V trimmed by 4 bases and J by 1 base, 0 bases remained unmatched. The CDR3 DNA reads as TGTGCCAGCAGTTCTAGCGGGGGGAACACCGGGGAGCTGTTTTTT. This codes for CASSSSGGNTGELFF.

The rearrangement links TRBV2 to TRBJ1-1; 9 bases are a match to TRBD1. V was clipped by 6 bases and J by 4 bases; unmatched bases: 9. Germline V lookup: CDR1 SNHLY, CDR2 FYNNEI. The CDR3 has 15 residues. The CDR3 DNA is TGTGCCAGCAGCGCCGGACAGGGGAGCGCCACTGAAGCTTTCTTT. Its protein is CASSAGQGSATEAFF.

CDR3 residues: CASSSSGLAGDGGYNEQFF. The CDR3 DNA reads TGTGCCAGCAGCTCCTCGGGACTAGCGGGGGACGGCGGCTACAATGAGCAGTTCTTC. This chain links TRBV7-3 with TRBJ2-1; 14 bases fit TRBD2. The CDR3 extends over 19 amino acids. Germline V CDR1 and CDR2: SGHTA, FQGTGA. Trimming cost V 4 bases and J 3 bases; bases outside gene matches: 11.

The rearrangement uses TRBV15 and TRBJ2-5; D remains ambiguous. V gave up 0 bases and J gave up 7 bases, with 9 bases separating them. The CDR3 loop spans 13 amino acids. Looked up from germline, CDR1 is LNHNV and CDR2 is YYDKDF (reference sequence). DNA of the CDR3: TGTGCCACCAGCAGAGATGGAGATCCGACCCAGTACTTC. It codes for CATSRDGDPTQYF.

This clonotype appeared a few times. In nucleotides, the CDR3 is TGTGCCAGCAGCGCGGACAGGGTTCGGAACACTGAAGCTTTCTTT. It is translated as CASSADRVRNTEAFF. The rearrangement links TRBV7-2 to TRBJ1-1; 8 bases fit TRBD1. The germline V gene has CDR1 SGHTA and CDR2 FQGNSA. V gave up 5 bases and J gave up 1 base; unmatched junction bases: 6. The CDR3 runs to 15 residues.

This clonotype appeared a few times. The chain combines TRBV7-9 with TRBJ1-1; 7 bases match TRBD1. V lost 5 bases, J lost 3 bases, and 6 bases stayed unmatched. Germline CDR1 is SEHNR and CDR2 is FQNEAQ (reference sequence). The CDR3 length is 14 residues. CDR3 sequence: CASSPQGRDTEAFF. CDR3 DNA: TGTGCCAGCAGCCCACAGGGGAGGGACACTGAAGCTTTCTTT.

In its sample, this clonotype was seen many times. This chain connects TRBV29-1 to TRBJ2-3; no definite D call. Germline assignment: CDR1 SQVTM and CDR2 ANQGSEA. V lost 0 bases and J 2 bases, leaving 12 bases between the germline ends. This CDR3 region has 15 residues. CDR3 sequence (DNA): TGCAGCGTTGAAGATCCCTGGACCTCCACAGATACGCAGTATTTT. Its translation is CSVEDPWTSTDTQYF.

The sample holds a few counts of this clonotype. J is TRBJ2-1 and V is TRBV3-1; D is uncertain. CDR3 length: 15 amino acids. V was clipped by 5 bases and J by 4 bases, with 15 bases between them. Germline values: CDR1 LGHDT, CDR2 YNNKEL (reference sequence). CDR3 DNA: TGTGCCAGCAGCACCCCCCGCTCGAAATACAATGAGCAGTTCTTC. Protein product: CASSTPRSKYNEQFF.

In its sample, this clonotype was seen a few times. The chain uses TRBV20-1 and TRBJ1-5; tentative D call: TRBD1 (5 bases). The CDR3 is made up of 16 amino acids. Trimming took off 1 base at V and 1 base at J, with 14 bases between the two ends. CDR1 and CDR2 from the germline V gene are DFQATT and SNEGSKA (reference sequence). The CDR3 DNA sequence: TGCAGTGCTAGAGGGGGCGCGAGTTTGAGCAATCAGCCCCAGCATTTT. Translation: CSARGGASLSNQPQHF.

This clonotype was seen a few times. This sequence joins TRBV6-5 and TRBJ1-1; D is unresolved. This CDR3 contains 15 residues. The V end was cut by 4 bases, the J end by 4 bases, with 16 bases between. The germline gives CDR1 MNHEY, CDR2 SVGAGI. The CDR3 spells CASSWPGRASTEAFF. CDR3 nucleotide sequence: TGTGCCAGCAGTTGGCCGGGGAGGGCCAGCACTGAAGCTTTCTTT.

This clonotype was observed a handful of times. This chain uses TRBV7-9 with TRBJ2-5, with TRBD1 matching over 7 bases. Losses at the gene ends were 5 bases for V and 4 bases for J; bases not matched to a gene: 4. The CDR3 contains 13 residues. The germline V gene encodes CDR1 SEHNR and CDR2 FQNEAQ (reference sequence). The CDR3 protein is CASSKRQGETQYF. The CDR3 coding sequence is TGTGCCAGCAGCAAAAGACAGGGAGAGACCCAGTACTTC.

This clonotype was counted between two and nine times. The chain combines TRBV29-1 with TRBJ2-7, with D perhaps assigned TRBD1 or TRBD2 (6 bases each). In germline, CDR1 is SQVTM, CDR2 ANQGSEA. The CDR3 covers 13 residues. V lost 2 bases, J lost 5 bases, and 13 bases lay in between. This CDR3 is CSVEKGGRNEQYF. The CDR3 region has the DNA TGCAGCGTTGAAAAGGGGGGCCGCAACGAGCAGTACTTC.

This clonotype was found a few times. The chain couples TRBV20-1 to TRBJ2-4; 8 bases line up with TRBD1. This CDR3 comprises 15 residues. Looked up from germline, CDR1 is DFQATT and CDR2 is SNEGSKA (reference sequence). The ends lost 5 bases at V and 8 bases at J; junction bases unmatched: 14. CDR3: CSADGQGAKLDIQYF. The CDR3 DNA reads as TGCAGTGCTGATGGGCAGGGGGCTAAGTTGGACATTCAGTACTTC.

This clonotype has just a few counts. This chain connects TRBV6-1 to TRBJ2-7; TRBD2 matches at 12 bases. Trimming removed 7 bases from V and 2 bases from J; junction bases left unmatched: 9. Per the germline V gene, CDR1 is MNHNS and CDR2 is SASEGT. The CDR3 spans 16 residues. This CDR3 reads CASIRLAGATAYEQYF. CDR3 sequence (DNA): TGTGCCAGCATCCGACTAGCGGGGGCCACAGCCTACGAGCAGTACTTC.

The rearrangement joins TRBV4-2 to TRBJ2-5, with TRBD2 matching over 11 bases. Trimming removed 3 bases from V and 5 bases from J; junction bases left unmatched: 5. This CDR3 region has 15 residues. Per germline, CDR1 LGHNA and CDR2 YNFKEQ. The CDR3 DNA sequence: TGTGCCAGCAGCCAGCTTAGCGGGGGGGCGGAGACCCAGTACTTC. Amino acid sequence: CASSQLSGGAETQYF.

The CDR3 protein is CASSLVGILAPSEQYF. The CDR3, as DNA: TGTGCCAGCAGTTTAGTCGGGATACTAGCCCCCTCCGAGCAGTACTTC. This chain uses TRBV27 with TRBJ2-7; D perhaps matches TRBD2 (6 bases). V was cut by 2 bases and J by 6 bases, with 20 bases left in between. CDR3 length equals 16 residues. In germline, CDR1 is MNHEY, CDR2 SMNVEV (reference sequence).